This T cell receptor beta chain was found in a study of long-term antiretroviral therapy in people with HIV. From germline, CDR1 is MNHEY and CDR2 SVGAGI. This CDR3 contains 14 residues. The junction had 11 bases not matched to a gene; V was cut back by 6 bases and J by 9 bases. Version v3.0 of the immunoSEQ assay was performed at survey level. Profiling relied on immunoSEQ multiplex PCR, and the TCRdb table lists in-frame clones only, not all of them. The sample lists more than 20,000 clones; around four fifths were seen once. The TCR comes from a man aged 18 to 30 with HIV. The chain is built from TRBV6-5 and TRBJ1-5; 7 nucleotides agree with TRBD1. This specimen consisted of unsorted PBMCs, obtained approximately 4 years after starting antiretroviral therapy. The CDR3 DNA reads as TGTGCCAGCAGACCTAACTCAGGGGGAGGGCCCCAGCATTTT. The encoded protein is CASRPNSGGGPQHF.